This passage covers 14 T cell receptor beta chains from one sample sequenced in a study of CD8+CD57+ T cells in acquired aplastic anemia. TCR beta VDJ and CDR3 were profiled, and genomic DNA was the template. TCRdb analysed the reads with MiXCR anew, one entry per CDR3 protein. Of a few hundred thousand distinct CDR3 sequences listed, 50% to 70% are singletons. The sample consisted of sorted CD4+, CD8+, or CD8+CD57+ T cells (not recorded which) from PBMCs. The receptors derive from a human donor with severe aplastic anemia or a healthy control (not recorded which).

This clonotype was detected many times. The chain links TRBV7-8 to TRBJ2-7; tentatively, D is TRBD1 (5 bases). The CDR3 consists of 16 residues. Deletions cut 5 bases from V and 1 base from J, with 18 bases between. CDR1 and CDR2 from the germline V gene are SGHVS and FQNEAQ. CDR3 DNA sequence: TGTGCCAGCAGCCTCATGACAGACACCTCATCCTACGAGCAGTACTTC. Its protein is CASSLMTDTSSYEQYF.

This clonotype was detected many times. At one end, the junction sequence differs from germline, possibly due to a read error. CDR3 coding DNA: TGTGCCAGCTGCTTATCCCCGACTGGGTCACCCCTCCACTTT. Translating gives CASCLSPTGSPLHF. The J gene is TRBJ1-6, the V gene TRBV7-2; D call uncertain. The CDR3 sequence is 14 residues long. The V gene's germline CDR1 is SGHTA and CDR2 FQGNSA.

This clonotype was seen ten or more times. The chain carries TRBV19 and TRBJ2-1, with 12 bases identical to TRBD2. This CDR3 has 16 residues. Germline V lookup: CDR1 LNHDA, CDR2 SQIVND (reference sequence). J was trimmed by 6 bases and V by 2 bases; bases with no gene match: 5. Here the CDR3 DNA reads TGTGCCAGTAGTATACCTAGCGGGGGGGCGGGCAATGAGCAGTTCTTC. As protein: CASSIPSGGAGNEQFF.

The rearrangement joins TRBV21-1 to TRBJ2-7; the D call of TRBD2 is as the table states it, not checked on the DNA. TRBV21-1 is a pseudogene. This CDR3 comprises 16 residues. The CDR3: CASSTPGSGGAGEQYF. The CDR3 region has the DNA TGTGCCAGCAGCACCCCGGGAAGCGGGGGGGCGGGCGAGCAGTACTTC.

This chain links TRBV20-1 with TRBJ2-7; 11 positions match TRBD2. Germline CDR1 and CDR2: DFQATT and SNEGSKA (reference sequence). This CDR3 has 15 residues. The junction had 6 bases not matched to a gene; V was cut back by 2 bases and J by 3 bases. The CDR3 nucleotides are TGCAGTGCTAGACACCATCTAGCGGGAGGCTACGAGCAGTACTTC. It codes for CSARHHLAGGYEQYF.

This clonotype was picked up many times. The chain carries TRBV14 and TRBJ1-5; no definite D call. From germline, CDR1 is SGHDN and CDR2 FVKESK. This CDR3 contains 14 residues. V was shortened by 1 base and J by 6 bases, with 10 bases between the two germline ends. The CDR3 is CASSQVGSGQPQHF. CDR3 DNA: TGTGCCAGCAGCCAAGTAGGGTCCGGTCAGCCCCAGCATTTT.

This clonotype was found once. V usage is TRBV2 and J usage is TRBJ2-3; TRBD1 might be the D (6 bases). This CDR3 comprises 16 residues. V was shortened by 2 bases and J by 1 base, with 13 bases between the two germline ends. In germline, CDR1 is SNHLY, CDR2 FYNNEI. The CDR3 region is CASSETRAGGTDTQYF. In nucleotides, the CDR3 is TGTGCCAGCAGTGAAACTCGGGCAGGGGGCACAGATACGCAGTATTTT.

Comment on this clonotype: Relative to the germline gene, one junction end is altered; a read error may explain this. The chain employs TRBV7-2 and TRBJ2-3, with 8 bases that match TRBD2. Looked up from germline, CDR1 is SGHTA and CDR2 is FQGNSA. The CDR3 consists of 14 residues. DNA for the CDR3: TGCGCCAGCTACCGGGGACTAGGGGCAGATACGCAGTATTTT. Protein product: CASYRGLGADTQYF.

In this sample, this clonotype turned up once. Mismatch with germline at one junction end may stem from a read error. The chain is built from TRBV7-3 and TRBJ1-6; TRBD1 might be the D (5 bases). The CDR3 sequence is 14 residues long. CDR1 is SGHTA and CDR2 is FQGTGA in the germline V gene. In DNA form, the CDR3 reads TGTGACAGCAGCCACGGGGGGAGCAATTCACCCCTCCACTTT. Amino acids: CDSSHGGSNSPLHF. Looking up the rest from reference TRBV7-3 and TRBJ1-6 gives the full variable domain: GAGVSQTPSNKVTEKGKYVELRCDPISGHTALYWYRQSLGQGPEFLIYFQGTGAADDSGLPNDRFFAVRPEGSVSTLKIQRTERGDSAVYLCDSSHGGSNSPLHFGNGTRLTVT.

This chain links TRBV20-1 with TRBJ2-1; 11 bases agree with TRBD2. The V and J ends lost 4 bases and 6 bases, in that order; junction bases with no gene match: 8. The germline CDR1 and CDR2 sequences are DFQATT and SNEGSKA (reference sequence). The CDR3 runs to 15 residues. The CDR3 sequence: CSAIAGGPSINEQFF. The CDR3 nucleotides read TGCAGTGCTATAGCGGGGGGGCCATCTATCAATGAGCAGTTCTTC.

The chain couples TRBV9 to TRBJ1-6; tentatively, D is TRBD1 (5 bases). The CDR3 covers 15 residues. The germline V and J ends were trimmed by 2 bases and 7 bases, with 13 bases remaining between them. Germline values: CDR1 SGDLS, CDR2 YYNGEE. The CDR3 DNA sequence: TGTGCCAGCAGCGTGGCAGGGTCAGGGAATTCACCCCTCCACTTT. The encoded protein is CASSVAGSGNSPLHF.

The genes are TRBV10-1 and TRBJ1-1, with 11 positions matching TRBD1. Germline loops: CDR1 WNHNN, CDR2 SYGVQD (reference sequence). The V gene end was trimmed by 5 bases and the J gene end by 4 bases; junction bases not matched to a gene: 18. The CDR3 sequence is 19 residues long. In DNA, the CDR3 is TGCGCCAGCAGTTTTTATAGGACAGGGGGCATTGGTATTTTCACTGAAGCTTTCTTT. Translating it yields CASSFYRTGGIGIFTEAFF.

The CDR3 nucleotides read TGTGCCATCAGTGAGCCGGGACAGGGGGTGTCGGAAGCTTTCTTT. It translates to CAISEPGQGVSEAFF. The chain uses TRBV10-3 and TRBJ1-1; the match to TRBD1 covers 11 bases. The CDR3 consists of 15 residues. Per germline, CDR1 ENHRY and CDR2 SYGVKD. The V gene end was trimmed by 2 bases and the J gene end by 8 bases; junction bases not matched to a gene: 7.

V is TRBV11-1 and J is TRBJ2-7; D possibly corresponds to TRBD1 (6 bases). Germline loops: CDR1 SGHAT, CDR2 FQDESV (reference sequence). CDR3 length: 16 amino acids. V was shortened by 3 bases and J by 0 bases, with 15 bases between the two germline ends. The CDR3 DNA is TGTGCCAGCAGCTTTGGACGGACAGCGAACTCCTACGAGCAGTACTTC. Amino acid sequence: CASSFGRTANSYEQYF. Filled out from reference TRBV11-1 and TRBJ2-7, the complete variable domain reads EAEVAQSPRYKITEKSQAVAFWCDPISGHATLYWYRQILGQGPELLVQFQDESVVDDSQLPKDRFSAERLKGVDSTLKIQPAELGDSAMYLCASSFGRTANSYEQYFGPGTRLTVT.